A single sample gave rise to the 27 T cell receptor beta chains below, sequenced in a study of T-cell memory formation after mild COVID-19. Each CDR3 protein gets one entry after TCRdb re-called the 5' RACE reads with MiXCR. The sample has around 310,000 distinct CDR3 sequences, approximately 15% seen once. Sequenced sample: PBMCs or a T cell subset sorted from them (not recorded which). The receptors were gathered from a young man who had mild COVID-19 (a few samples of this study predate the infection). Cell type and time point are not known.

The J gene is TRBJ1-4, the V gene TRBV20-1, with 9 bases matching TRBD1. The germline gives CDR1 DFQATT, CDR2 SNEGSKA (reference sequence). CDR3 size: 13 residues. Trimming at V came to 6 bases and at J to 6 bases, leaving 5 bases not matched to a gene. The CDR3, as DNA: TGCAGTGCCAGGGACAGGGAGTATGAAAAACTGTTTTTT. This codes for CSARDREYEKLFF.

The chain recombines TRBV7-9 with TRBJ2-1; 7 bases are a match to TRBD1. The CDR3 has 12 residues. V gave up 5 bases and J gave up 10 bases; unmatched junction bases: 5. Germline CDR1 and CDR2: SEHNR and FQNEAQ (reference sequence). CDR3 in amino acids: CASSQGVGEQFF. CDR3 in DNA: TGTGCCAGCAGCCAGGGGGTGGGGGAGCAGTTCTTC.

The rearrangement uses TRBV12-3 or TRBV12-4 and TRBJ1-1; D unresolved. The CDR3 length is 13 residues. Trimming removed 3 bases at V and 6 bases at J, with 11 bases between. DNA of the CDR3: TGTGCCAGCAGTTTCGGGCCCCAGGCTGAAGCTTTCTTT. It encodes CASSFGPQAEAFF.

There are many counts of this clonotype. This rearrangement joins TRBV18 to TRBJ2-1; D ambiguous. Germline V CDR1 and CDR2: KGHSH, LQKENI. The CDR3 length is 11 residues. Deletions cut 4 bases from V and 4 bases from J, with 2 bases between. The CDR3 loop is CASSQYNEQFF. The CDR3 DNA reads TGTGCCAGCTCACAGTACAATGAGCAGTTCTTC.

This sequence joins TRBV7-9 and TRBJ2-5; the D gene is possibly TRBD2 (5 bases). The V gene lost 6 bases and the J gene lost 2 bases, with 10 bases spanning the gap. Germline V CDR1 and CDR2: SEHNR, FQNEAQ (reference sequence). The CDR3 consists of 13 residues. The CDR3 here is CASRPSGQETQYF. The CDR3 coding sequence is TGTGCCAGCAGACCCAGCGGACAAGAGACCCAGTACTTC. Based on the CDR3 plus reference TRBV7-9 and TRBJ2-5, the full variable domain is DTGVSQNPRHKITKRGQNVTFRCDPISEHNRLYWYRQTLGQGPEFLTYFQNEAQLEKSRLLSDRFSAERPKGSFSTLEIQRTEQGDSAMYLCASRPSGQETQYFGPGTRLLVL.

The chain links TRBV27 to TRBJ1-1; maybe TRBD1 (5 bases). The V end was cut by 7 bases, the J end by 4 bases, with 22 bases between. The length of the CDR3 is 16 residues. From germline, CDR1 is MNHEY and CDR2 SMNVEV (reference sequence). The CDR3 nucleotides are TGTGCCAGCACTCCAGGGTACGCCCCCCGGGGCACTGAAGCTTTCTTT. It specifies CASTPGYAPRGTEAFF.

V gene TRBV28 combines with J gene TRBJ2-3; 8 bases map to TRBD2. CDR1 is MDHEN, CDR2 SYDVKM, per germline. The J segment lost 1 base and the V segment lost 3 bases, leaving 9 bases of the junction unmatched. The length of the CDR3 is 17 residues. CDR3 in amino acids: CASSLRQGRGGTDTQYF. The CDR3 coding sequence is TGTGCCAGCAGTTTGCGTCAGGGGCGGGGGGGCACAGATACGCAGTATTTT.

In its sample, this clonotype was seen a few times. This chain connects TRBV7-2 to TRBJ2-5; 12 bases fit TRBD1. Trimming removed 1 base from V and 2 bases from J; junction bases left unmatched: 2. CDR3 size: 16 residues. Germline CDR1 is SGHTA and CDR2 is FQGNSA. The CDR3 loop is CASSLGDRGPQETQYF. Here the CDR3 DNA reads TGTGCCAGCAGCTTAGGGGACAGGGGGCCTCAAGAGACCCAGTACTTC.

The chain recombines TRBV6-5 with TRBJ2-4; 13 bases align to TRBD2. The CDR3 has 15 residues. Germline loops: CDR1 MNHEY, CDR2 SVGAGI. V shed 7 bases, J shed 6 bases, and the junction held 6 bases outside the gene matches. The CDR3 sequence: CASTGRTSGGNIQYF. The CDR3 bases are TGTGCCAGCACCGGAAGGACTAGCGGGGGAAACATTCAGTACTTC.

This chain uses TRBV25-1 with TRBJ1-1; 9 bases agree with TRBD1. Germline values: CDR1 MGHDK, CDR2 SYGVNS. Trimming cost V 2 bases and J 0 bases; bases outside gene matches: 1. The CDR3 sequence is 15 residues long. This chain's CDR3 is CASSETGGLNTEAFF. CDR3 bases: TGTGCCAGCAGTGAAACAGGGGGCTTGAACACTGAAGCTTTCTTT.

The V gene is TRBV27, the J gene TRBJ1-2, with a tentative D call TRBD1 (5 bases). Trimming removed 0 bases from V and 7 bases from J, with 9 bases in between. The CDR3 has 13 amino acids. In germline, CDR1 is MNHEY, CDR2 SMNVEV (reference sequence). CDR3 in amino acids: CASSLSEGSGYTF. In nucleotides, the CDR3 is TGTGCCAGCAGTTTATCAGAGGGGAGTGGCTACACCTTC.

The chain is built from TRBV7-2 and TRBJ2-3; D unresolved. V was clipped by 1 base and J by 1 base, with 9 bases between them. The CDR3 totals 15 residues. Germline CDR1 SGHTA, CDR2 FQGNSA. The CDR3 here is CASSLDAVRTDTQYF. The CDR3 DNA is TGTGCCAGCAGCTTAGATGCCGTCCGCACAGATACGCAGTATTTT.

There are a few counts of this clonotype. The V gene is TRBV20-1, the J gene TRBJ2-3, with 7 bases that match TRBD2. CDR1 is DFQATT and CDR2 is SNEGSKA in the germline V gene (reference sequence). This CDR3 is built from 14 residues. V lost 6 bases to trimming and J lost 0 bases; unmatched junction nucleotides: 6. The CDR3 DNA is TGCAGTGCCGAGCGGGACGGAAGCACAGATACGCAGTATTTT. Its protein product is CSAERDGSTDTQYF.

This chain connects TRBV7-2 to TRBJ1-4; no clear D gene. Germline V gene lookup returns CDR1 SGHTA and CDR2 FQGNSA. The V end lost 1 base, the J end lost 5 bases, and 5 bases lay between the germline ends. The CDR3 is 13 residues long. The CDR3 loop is CASSLGPNEKLFF. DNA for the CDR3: TGTGCCAGCAGCTTAGGACCGAATGAAAAACTGTTTTTT.

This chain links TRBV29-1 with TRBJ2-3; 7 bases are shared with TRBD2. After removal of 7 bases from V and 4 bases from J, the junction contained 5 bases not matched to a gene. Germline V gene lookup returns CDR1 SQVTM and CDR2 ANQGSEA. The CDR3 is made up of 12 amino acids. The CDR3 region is CSARGNADTQYF. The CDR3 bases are TGCAGCGCGCGGGGGAATGCAGATACGCAGTATTTT.

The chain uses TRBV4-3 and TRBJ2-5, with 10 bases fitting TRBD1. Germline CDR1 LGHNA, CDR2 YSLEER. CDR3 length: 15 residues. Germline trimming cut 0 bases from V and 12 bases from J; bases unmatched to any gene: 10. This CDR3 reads CASSQDLGTGAPKYF. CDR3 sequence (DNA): TGCGCCAGCAGCCAAGATCTTGGGACAGGGGCGCCCAAGTACTTC.

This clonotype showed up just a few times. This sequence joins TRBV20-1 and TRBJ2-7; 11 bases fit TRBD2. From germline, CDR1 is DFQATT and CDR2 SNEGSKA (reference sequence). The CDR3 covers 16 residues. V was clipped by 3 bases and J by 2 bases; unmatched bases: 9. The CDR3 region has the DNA TGCAGTGCTAGGCTAGCGGGGGGCCGATTAACCTACGAGCAGTACTTC. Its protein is CSARLAGGRLTYEQYF.

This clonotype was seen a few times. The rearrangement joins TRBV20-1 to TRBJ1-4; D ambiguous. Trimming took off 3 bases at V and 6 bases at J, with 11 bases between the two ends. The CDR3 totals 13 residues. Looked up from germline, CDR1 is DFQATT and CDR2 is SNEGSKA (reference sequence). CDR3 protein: CSARGPPYEKLFF. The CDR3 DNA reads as TGCAGTGCTAGGGGTCCTCCATATGAAAAACTGTTTTTT.

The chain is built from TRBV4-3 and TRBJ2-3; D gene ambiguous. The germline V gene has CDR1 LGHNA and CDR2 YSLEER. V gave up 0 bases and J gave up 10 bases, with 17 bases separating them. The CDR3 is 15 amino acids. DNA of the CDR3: TGCGCCAGCAGCCAAGACGTGGAGTGGGGTGAGGCGCAGTATTTT. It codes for CASSQDVEWGEAQYF.

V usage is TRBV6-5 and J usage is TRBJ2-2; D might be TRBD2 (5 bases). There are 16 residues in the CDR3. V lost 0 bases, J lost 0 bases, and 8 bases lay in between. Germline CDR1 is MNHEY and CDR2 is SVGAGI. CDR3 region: CASSYSGRTNTGELFF. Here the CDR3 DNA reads TGTGCCAGCAGTTACTCGGGGAGAACGAACACCGGGGAGCTGTTTTTT.

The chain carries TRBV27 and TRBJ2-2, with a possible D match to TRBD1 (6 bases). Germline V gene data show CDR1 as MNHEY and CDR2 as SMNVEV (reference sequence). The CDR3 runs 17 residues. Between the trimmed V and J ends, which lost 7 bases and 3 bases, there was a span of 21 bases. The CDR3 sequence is CASMRQVQTGDTGELFF. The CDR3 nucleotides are TGTGCCAGCATGAGACAGGTCCAAACCGGGGACACCGGGGAGCTGTTTTTT.

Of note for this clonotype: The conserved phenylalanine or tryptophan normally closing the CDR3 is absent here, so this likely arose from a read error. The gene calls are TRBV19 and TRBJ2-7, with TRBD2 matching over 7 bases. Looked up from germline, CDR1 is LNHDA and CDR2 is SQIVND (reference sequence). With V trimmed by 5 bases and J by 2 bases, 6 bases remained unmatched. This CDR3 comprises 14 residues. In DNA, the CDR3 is TGTGCCAGTAGTCTTGGACGGGGGGCCTACGAGCAGTACTTG. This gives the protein CASSLGRGAYEQYL.

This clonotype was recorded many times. This CDR3 reads CASQRSKNTGELFF. Here the CDR3 DNA reads TGTGCCAGCCAACGAAGCAAGAACACCGGGGAGCTGTTTTTT. The chain uses TRBV7-8 and TRBJ2-2; no clear D gene. The V end was cut by 8 bases, the J end by 1 base, with 11 bases between. Germline V CDR1 and CDR2: SGHVS, FQNEAQ. The CDR3 is made up of 14 amino acids.

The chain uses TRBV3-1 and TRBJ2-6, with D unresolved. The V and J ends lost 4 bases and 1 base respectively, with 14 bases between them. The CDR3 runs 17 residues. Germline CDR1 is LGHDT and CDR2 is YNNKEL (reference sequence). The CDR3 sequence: CASSRSVGDSGANVLTF. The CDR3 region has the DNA TGTGCCAGCAGCCGATCGGTTGGGGATTCTGGGGCCAACGTCCTGACTTTC.

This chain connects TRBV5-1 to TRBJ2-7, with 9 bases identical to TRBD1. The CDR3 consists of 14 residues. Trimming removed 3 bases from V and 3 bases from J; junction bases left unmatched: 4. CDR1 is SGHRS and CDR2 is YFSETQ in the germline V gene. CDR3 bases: TGCGCCAGCAGCTGGGGACAGGGAGGCTACGAGCAGTACTTC. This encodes CASSWGQGGYEQYF.

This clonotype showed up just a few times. CDR3 residues: CASSPRGSGEKLFF. CDR3 in DNA: TGCGCCAGCAGCCCCAGGGGGTCCGGAGAAAAACTGTTTTTT. The chain carries TRBV5-1 and TRBJ1-4, with 7 nucleotides matching TRBD1. The ends lost 4 bases at V and 8 bases at J; junction bases unmatched: 8. The germline gives CDR1 SGHRS, CDR2 YFSETQ. This CDR3 has 14 residues.

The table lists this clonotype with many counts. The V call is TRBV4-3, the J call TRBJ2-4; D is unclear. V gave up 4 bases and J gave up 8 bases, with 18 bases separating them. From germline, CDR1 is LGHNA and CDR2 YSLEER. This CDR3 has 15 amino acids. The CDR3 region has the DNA TGCGCCAGCAGCCCAGATTGGACCCTAAAGGACATTCAGTACTTC. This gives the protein CASSPDWTLKDIQYF.